Following are 2 T cell receptor beta chains from one sample sequenced in a study of shared T cell receptors in the human thymus. Only in-frame clones appear in the TCRdb table, and some are missing; sequencing was by immunoSEQ multiplex PCR. The sample consists of roughly 550,000 clones, around 78% of them appearing once. These data were likewise used in another study, on human thymus T cells.

Specimen: thymocytes. These receptors were obtained from a boy under two years old with a congenital heart defect.

Here the CDR3 DNA reads TGTGCCAGTAGTGGACAGGTTGGGGACACCGGGGAGCTGTTTTTT. It yields the protein CASSGQVGDTGELFF. V gene TRBV19 combines with J gene TRBJ2-2; 7 nucleotides agree with TRBD1. CDR1 is LNHDA, CDR2 SQIVND, per germline (reference sequence). The CDR3 covers 15 residues. The junction had 6 bases not matched to a gene; V was cut back by 5 bases and J by 3 bases.

V usage is TRBV11-2 and J usage is TRBJ1-5; D unresolved. This CDR3 spans 15 amino acids. With 0 bases removed from V and 4 bases from J, the gap between germline ends came to 10 bases. Germline loops: CDR1 SGHAT, CDR2 FQNNGV. The CDR3 reads CASSLESHRNQPQHF. The CDR3 coding sequence is TGTGCCAGCAGCTTAGAGTCCCACCGGAATCAGCCCCAGCATTTT.